This T cell receptor beta chain was profiled in a study of control samples from healthy donors and cancer patients. The V gene lost 0 bases and the J gene lost 10 bases, with 8 bases spanning the gap. Germline values: CDR1 SGDLS, CDR2 YYNGEE. The CDR3 runs to 12 residues. Sequencing was performed with immunoSEQ multiplex PCR; in TCRdb, only in-frame clones are kept and a portion is missing. The table shows roughly 100,000 clones, with approximately 90% occurring only once. This TCR was sampled from a young man in good health. V gene TRBV9 combines with J gene TRBJ2-1, with D possibly being TRBD1 or TRBD2 (5 bases each). Sequencing was done on a sample of blood. DNA of the CDR3: TGTGCCAGCAGCGTAGGGGGGTACGAGCAGTTCTTC. Translated: CASSVGGYEQFF.